Listed below are T cell receptor beta chains from one sample, sequenced in a study of blood T cell repertoires in COVID-19. This table comes from immunoSEQ multiplex PCR, and its TCRdb copy is limited to in-frame clones, with some not included. The sample contains about 440,000 clones, around 91% of which appear only once. The sequenced sample was PBMCs or T cells enriched from blood (not recorded which). These receptors all come from a man between 18 and 29 years old who had recovered from COVID-19. Each CDR3 is given with its conserved first and last residue. Each record gives: J gene, V gene, D gene, clone size, CDR3 protein, CDR3 DNA. A D gene is named only where the DNA matches it firmly. Some rows have no size entry. The others give once, few or many, or a class for an expanded clone.

TRBJ1-6 TRBV11-3 . once CASSPEVDNSPLHF TGTGCCAGCAGCCCGGAGGTGGATAATTCACCCCTCCACTTT
TRBJ2-4 TRBV19 TRBD1 . CACRGPQNIQYF TGTGCCTGTAGGGGGCCGCAAAACATTCAGTACTTC
TRBJ1-2 TRBV27 . . CASSSGPSYGYTF TGTGCCAGCAGTTCAGGCCCATCCTATGGCTACACCTTC
TRBJ1-2 TRBV9 . . CASSSSTGKGGYTF TGTGCCAGCAGCTCCTCGACAGGAAAAGGTGGCTACACCTTC
TRBJ2-5 TRBV5-1 . . CASSGTRRGAEETQYF TGCGCCAGCAGCGGTACCCGACGGGGGGCCGAAGAGACCCAGTACTTC
TRBJ2-7 TRBV19 TRBD1 . CASQATDRGSRYEQYF TGTGCCAGCCAGGCAACCGACAGGGGGTCCCGCTACGAGCAGTACTTC
TRBJ2-1 TRBV28 . . CASSLTEYNEQFF TGTGCCAGCAGTCTGACTGAGTACAATGAGCAGTTCTTC
TRBJ1-1 TRBV18 . . CASSPLDNFLTEAFF TGTGCCAGCTCACCCCTGGACAATTTCTTGACTGAAGCTTTCTTT
TRBJ2-7 TRBV3-1/TRBV3-2 TRBD2 . CASSQVMSRTSGYEQYF TGTGCCAGCAGTCAAGTAATGTCTCGGACTAGCGGGTACGAGCAGTACTTC
TRBJ1-5 TRBV25-1 . . CARNGPTNLASNQPQHF TGTGCCAGAAATGGACCGACGAATCTAGCTAGCAATCAGCCCCAGCATTTT
TRBJ2-6 TRBV4-1 TRBD2 . CASSQDPGGTYGANVLTF TGCGCCAGCAGCCAAGACCCCGGGGGGACCTATGGGGCCAACGTCCTGACTTTC
TRBJ1-2 TRBV2 TRBD1 . CASSERQGASGYTF TGTGCCAGCAGTGAACGCCAGGGGGCGTCAGGCTACACCTTC
TRBJ2-1 TRBV18 TRBD2 . CASSPRLAEGHEQFF TGTGCCAGCTCACCCAGACTAGCGGAGGGCCATGAGCAGTTCTTC
TRBJ2-7 TRBV28 . . CASRDLTGKEYF TGTGCCAGCAGAGATCTCACGGGAAAGGAGTACTTC
TRBJ2-1 TRBV12-3/TRBV12-4 TRBD2 . CASSLGGGFSLFF TGTGCCAGCAGTTTAGGGGGGGGGTTTTCGTTGTTCTTC
TRBJ1-6 TRBV5-1 TRBD1 few CASSKDRVYNSPLHF TGCGCCAGCAGCAAAGACAGGGTCTATAATTCACCCCTCCACTTT
TRBJ1-5 TRBV2 TRBD1 . CASSEGQGSNQPQHF TGTGCCAGCAGTGAAGGACAGGGAAGCAATCAGCCCCAGCATTTT
TRBJ2-1 TRBV6-2/TRBV6-3 TRBD2 . CASSTRLAGSYNEQFF TGTGCCAGCAGTACGCGCCTAGCGGGGAGCTACAATGAGCAGTTCTTC
TRBJ1-2 TRBV30 TRBD1 once CAWSVTGLYGYTF TGTGCCTGGAGCGTGACAGGGCTCTATGGCTACACCTTC
TRBJ1-5 TRBV3-1/TRBV3-2 . . CASSQDAVPHQPQHF TGTGCCAGCAGCCAAGATGCAGTGCCCCATCAGCCCCAGCATTTT
TRBJ2-1 TRBV2 TRBD1 . CASRAGTGVYNEQFF TGTGCCAGCAGAGCCGGGACAGGGGTTTACAATGAGCAGTTCTTC
TRBJ1-1 TRBV2 . . CASSSGPGDTEAFF TGTGCCAGCAGCAGTGGACCAGGGGACACTGAAGCTTTCTTT
TRBJ2-3 TRBV2 TRBD2 . CASRRGLAEADTQYF TGTGCCAGCAGGAGGGGACTAGCGGAGGCAGATACGCAGTATTTT
TRBJ1-4 TRBV5-4 . . CASSPESNEKLFF TGTGCCAGCAGCCCTGAGTCTAATGAAAAACTGTTTTTT
TRBJ1-2 TRBV6-4 . . CASTAGHLDGYTF TGTGCCAGCACCGCCGGACACCTTGATGGCTACACCTTC
TRBJ1-1 TRBV20-1 . . CSAGSNTEAFF TGCAGTGCCGGGAGCAACACTGAAGCTTTCTTT
TRBJ2-2 TRBV18 . . CASSLYRETGELFF TGTGCCAGCTCACTATACAGGGAAACCGGGGAGCTGTTTTTT
TRBJ1-1 TRBV19 . once CATENQGYTEAFF TGTGCCACCGAAAATCAGGGATACACTGAAGCTTTCTTT
TRBJ1-6 TRBV28 . . CASSARGKNNSPLHF TGTGCCAGCAGTGCTCGAGGAAAGAATAATTCACCCCTCCACTTT
TRBJ1-1 TRBV6-5 . . CASSYAGTTEAFF TGTGCCAGCAGTTACGCGGGTACCACTGAAGCTTTCTTT
TRBJ2-7 TRBV18 TRBD1 . CASSQSARDRKNEQYF TGTGCCAGCTCACAAAGCGCCCGGGACAGAAAAAACGAGCAGTACTTC
TRBJ2-7 TRBV27 . . CASSPKGLRGEQYF TGTGCCAGCAGTCCTAAGGGACTGAGAGGCGAGCAGTACTTC
TRBJ1-4 TRBV25-1 . . CASSEAERSGKLFF TGTGCCAGCAGTGAAGCTGAGAGATCGGGTAAACTGTTTTTT
TRBJ1-2 TRBV6-5 TRBD1 few CASSPGGTDYGYTF TGTGCCAGCAGTCCAGGGGGGACAGACTATGGCTACACCTTC
TRBJ1-1 TRBV2 . . CASSSQENTEAFF TGTGCCAGCAGCTCGCAGGAGAACACTGAAGCTTTCTTT
TRBJ1-6 TRBV5-1 TRBD1 . CASSPTGDSPLHF TGCGCCAGCAGCCCCACAGGGGATTCACCCCTCCACTTT
TRBJ2-7 TRBV14 . . CASSQAHYEQYF TGTGCCAGCAGCCAAGCCCATTACGAGCAGTACTTC
TRBJ1-4 TRBV11-2 TRBD1 . CASSSPRTGVEKLFF TGTGCCAGCAGCTCGCCTCGGACAGGGGTTGAAAAACTGTTTTTT
TRBJ2-1 TRBV6-5 TRBD2 . CASRPSSGTYNEQFF TGTGCCAGCAGGCCGTCTAGCGGTACCTACAATGAGCAGTTCTTC
TRBJ1-1 TRBV29-1 . . CSSATDGDTEAFF TGCAGCTCCGCGACGGACGGGGACACTGAAGCTTTCTTT